Listed below are T cell receptor beta chains from one sample, sequenced in a study of control samples from healthy donors and cancer patients. Generated by immunoSEQ multiplex PCR, the TCRdb table keeps only in-frame clones and is missing some. Here the sample spans roughly 130,000 clones, 85% to 95% being singletons. The sample taken for sequencing was PBMCs. The receptors here all came from a man in his fifties with head and neck cancer. The CDR3 runs from the conserved cysteine through the conserved F or W. The D gene is left open where the match is weak. Expanded clones get a size class; other rows say once, few or many, or leave the size out.

d_gene	v_gene	j_gene	abundance	CDR3aa	CDR3nt
TRBD1	TRBV28	TRBJ2-3	.	CASNTIRDRGIMRDTQYF	TGTGCCAGCAACACAATCCGGGACAGGGGTATTATGAGAGATACGCAGTATTTT
.	TRBV6-2/TRBV6-3	TRBJ1-5	.	CASSGEGWQPQHF	TGTGCCAGCAGTGGGGAGGGCTGGCAGCCCCAGCATTTT
.	TRBV6-5	TRBJ1-1	.	CASSYQGMLNTEAFF	TGTGCCAGCAGTTATCAAGGCATGTTGAACACTGAAGCTTTCTTT
TRBD1	TRBV7-6	TRBJ1-1	.	CASSFPGQGAGGTEAFF	TGTGCCAGCAGCTTTCCGGGACAGGGGGCAGGAGGCACTGAAGCTTTCTTT
.	TRBV19	TRBJ2-2	.	CASGQPTGELFF	TGTGCCAGTGGACAGCCCACCGGGGAGCTGTTTTTT
TRBD1	TRBV5-4	TRBJ2-7	.	CASSFRGSLGEQYF	TGTGCCAGCAGCTTCAGGGGGTCGCTAGGCGAGCAGTACTTC
.	TRBV2	TRBJ2-7	.	CASLYETSQLAVLSYEQYF	TGTGCCAGCCTATACGAAACCTCCCAATTAGCGGTCCTCTCCTACGAGCAGTACTTC
.	TRBV6-2/TRBV6-3	TRBJ2-4	.	CASSFGGGGTDKNIQYF	TGTGCCAGCAGTTTCGGCGGGGGCGGGACAGACAAAAACATTCAGTACTTC
.	TRBV18	TRBJ1-2	.	CASSPRGGSLWGYTF	TGTGCCAGCTCACCGAGGGGGGGTTCTCTCTGGGGCTACACCTTC
.	TRBV20-1	TRBJ2-1	.	CSASISEQFF	TGCAGTGCTAGTATAAGTGAGCAGTTCTTC
.	TRBV18	TRBJ2-1	.	CASSPVLADNEQFF	TGTGCCAGCTCACCAGTCCTGGCGGACAATGAGCAGTTCTTC
TRBD1	TRBV19	TRBJ1-2	.	CASSMLFGTGQGYTF	TGTGCCAGTAGTATGCTTTTCGGGACAGGTCAGGGCTACACCTTC
TRBD1	TRBV25-1	TRBJ1-5	.	CASRDRVSRWGNQPQHF	TGTGCCAGCAGGGACAGGGTATCGAGATGGGGCAATCAGCCCCAGCATTTT
.	TRBV12-5	TRBJ2-2	.	CASGLRLAITGELFF	TGTGCTAGTGGTTTGCGCCTAGCGATCACCGGGGAGCTGTTTTTT
TRBD1	TRBV13	TRBJ2-7	.	CASSSDRGQPYEQYF	TGTGCCAGCAGCTCGGACAGGGGACAACCCTACGAGCAGTACTTC
.	TRBV7-6	TRBJ1-5	.	CASSRPSPSNQPQHF	TGTGCCAGCAGCCGCCCATCGCCTAGCAATCAGCCCCAGCATTTT
.	TRBV7-2	TRBJ2-3	once	CASSLGPGDTDTQYF	TGTGCCAGCAGCTTAGGCCCGGGGGACACAGATACGCAGTATTTT
TRBD1	TRBV7-9	TRBJ2-2	.	CASSFFGQGAGTGELFF	TGTGCCAGCAGCTTCTTTGGACAGGGGGCCGGTACCGGGGAGCTGTTTTTT
.	TRBV27	TRBJ2-2	.	CASSSRNTGELFF	TGTGCCAGCAGTTCCAGGAACACCGGGGAGCTGTTTTTT
TRBD2	TRBV5-1	TRBJ2-7	.	CASSYLSGNEQYF	TGCGCCAGCAGCTACCTTAGCGGGAACGAGCAGTACTTC
.	TRBV28	TRBJ1-4	once	CASKSHRGEKLFF	TGTGCCAGCAAGTCCCACCGGGGAGAAAAACTGTTTTTT
TRBD2	TRBV13	TRBJ2-3	.	CASSLGSSGGPTDTQYF	TGTGCCAGCAGCTTAGGCTCTAGCGGGGGACCCACAGATACGCAGTATTTT
.	TRBV18	TRBJ2-7	.	CASSPTGLSYEQYF	TGTGCCAGCTCACCGACAGGCCTCTCCTACGAGCAGTACTTC
.	TRBV7-9	TRBJ2-6	once	CASSLVLSSGANVLTF	TGTGCCAGCAGCTTAGTGCTGAGCTCTGGGGCCAACGTCCTGACTTTC
.	TRBV7-8	TRBJ2-2	.	CASSPGTAQKTGELFF	TGTGCCAGCAGCCCGGGGACCGCGCAGAAGACCGGGGAGCTGTTTTTT
.	TRBV16	TRBJ1-5	.	CASSQDRNSNQPQHF	TGTGCCAGCAGCCAAGACAGGAATAGCAATCAGCCCCAGCATTTT
.	TRBV12-3/TRBV12-4	TRBJ1-1	.	CASSSGRIEAFF	TGTGCCAGCAGCTCGGGACGGATTGAAGCTTTCTTT
.	TRBV4-2	TRBJ1-5	.	CASSQRRGDVSNQPQHF	TGTGCCAGCAGCCAAAGACGGGGTGACGTGAGCAATCAGCCCCAGCATTTT
TRBD2	TRBV6-5	TRBJ2-3	few	CASSSLAGASTDTQYF	TGTGCCAGCAGTTCCCTAGCGGGGGCCAGCACAGATACGCAGTATTTT
TRBD1	TRBV7-2	TRBJ2-2	.	CASSSDSDRGRFGELFF	TGTGCCAGCAGCTCAGACAGTGACAGGGGGCGCTTTGGGGAGCTGTTTTTT
.	TRBV5-4	TRBJ2-2	.	CASSFLGTGELFF	TGTGCCAGCAGCTTTCTCGGCACCGGGGAGCTGTTTTTT
.	TRBV29-1	TRBJ1-5	once	CSVLESGGQPQHF	TGCAGCGTTCTAGAGTCAGGTGGTCAGCCCCAGCATTTT
TRBD1	TRBV28	TRBJ2-7	.	CASSSFKGADYEQYF	TGTGCCAGCAGTTCCTTCAAGGGGGCGGATTACGAGCAGTACTTC
.	TRBV5-1	TRBJ1-1	.	CASSPFEGTEAFF	TGCGCCAGCAGCCCCTTTGAGGGTACTGAAGCTTTCTTT
.	TRBV27	TRBJ2-7	.	CASSLFFRSGGEQYF	TGTGCCAGCAGTTTATTCTTCCGGTCTGGGGGCGAGCAGTACTTC
.	TRBV7-3	TRBJ1-1	.	CASSSPNDSEAFF	TGTGCCAGCAGCTCCCCTAATGACAGTGAAGCTTTCTTT
TRBD1	TRBV14	TRBJ1-2	.	CASSQSMTGGIYGYTF	TGTGCCAGCAGCCAATCAATGACAGGGGGGATCTATGGCTACACCTTC
TRBD1	TRBV7-3	TRBJ1-2	.	CASSPGTGSGYTF	TGTGCCAGCAGCCCTGGGACAGGGAGCGGCTACACCTTC
.	TRBV6-1	TRBJ2-1	.	CASSEAPGTGNEQFF	TGTGCCAGCAGTGAAGCACCAGGAACGGGGAATGAGCAGTTCTTC
.	TRBV7-7	TRBJ1-3	.	CASSPSSGQPGNTIYF	TGTGCCAGCAGCCCCTCCAGTGGCCAGCCTGGAAACACCATATATTTT
.	TRBV2	TRBJ2-5	.	CASSRTPAERETQYF	TGTGCCAGCAGCCGGACACCCGCCGAGAGAGAGACCCAGTACTTC
TRBD1	TRBV7-2	TRBJ1-2	.	CASSLNVRGYYGYTF	TGTGCCAGCAGCCTAAACGTCAGGGGGTACTATGGCTACACCTTC
.	TRBV28	TRBJ1-5	.	CASRGPTPDNQPQHF	TGTGCCAGCCGGGGTCCGACACCCGACAATCAGCCCCAGCATTTT
.	TRBV18	TRBJ2-5	.	CASSPGTRETQYF	TGTGCCAGCTCACCTGGCACGAGGGAGACCCAGTACTTC
TRBD1	TRBV7-2	TRBJ1-5	.	CASSSSGTGVQPQHF	TGTGCCAGCAGCTCAAGCGGGACAGGGGTTCAGCCCCAGCATTTT
.	TRBV28	TRBJ2-6	.	CASTGSGQGGANVLTF	TGTGCCAGCACCGGATCGGGTCAGGGAGGGGCCAACGTCCTGACTTTC
TRBD2	TRBV6-5	TRBJ2-5	.	CASRDLAGGRETQYF	TGTGCCAGCAGGGACTTAGCGGGGGGGCGGGAGACCCAGTACTTC
TRBD2	TRBV28	TRBJ2-7	.	CASSAGGTYEQYF	TGTGCCAGCAGTGCGGGGGGGACCTACGAGCAGTACTTC
.	TRBV5-4	TRBJ2-3	.	CASSSPQGGGSTDTQYF	TGTGCCAGCAGCTCCCCCCAGGGAGGGGGAAGCACAGATACGCAGTATTTT
.	TRBV24-1	TRBJ2-6	.	CATSEGWVSGANVLTF	TGTGCCACCAGTGAAGGATGGGTCTCTGGGGCCAACGTCCTGACTTTC
TRBD2	TRBV5-4	TRBJ2-1	.	CASSLELAGGPGQFF	TGTGCCAGCAGCTTGGAACTAGCGGGGGGGCCAGGGCAGTTCTTC
.	TRBV11-3	TRBJ2-2	.	CASRPSGANTGELFF	TGTGCCAGCAGACCTTCAGGCGCGAACACCGGGGAGCTGTTTTTT
.	TRBV27	TRBJ2-1	.	CASNLGGGLSSYNEQFF	TGTGCCAGCAACTTGGGCGGGGGCCTAAGCTCCTACAATGAGCAGTTCTTC